The clone carrying this TCR beta chain was seen many times. Antigen: not known. This sample stems from a study of T cells in Graves' hyperthyroidism and ophthalmopathy. Overall study: Peripheral blood collection took place at initial diagnosis, before any treatment. Study outcomes and limitations: Blood also showed most of the thyroid clonotypes that were expanded above 0.001.

Patients counted as stable if ophthalmopathy did not develop within 18 months. TCR beta CDR3 sequences were amplified from RNA transcripts. Initially, a first-round RT-PCR of the TCR CDR3 employed the HTBI primer set. Each CDR3 protein gets one entry after TCRdb re-called the multiplex PCR reads with MiXCR. The sample holds 350,000 to 500,000 distinct CDR3 sequences; roughly an eighth are singletons and the top ten take less than 6.5%. V shed 1 base, J shed 5 bases, and the junction held 2 bases outside the gene matches. The CDR3 totals 14 residues. Germline CDR1 SGHAT, CDR2 FQDESV (reference sequence).

The V and J genes are TRBV11-1 and TRBJ2-1, with TRBD2 matching over 7 bases. Sequencing was performed on blood. This receptor was taken from a young woman with Graves' hyperthyroidism. CDR3 sequence: CASSLGTRHNEQFF. For the CDR3, the DNA is TGTGCCAGCAGCTTAGGGACTAGACACAATGAGCAGTTCTTC. The full variable domain, in which reference TRBV11-1 and TRBJ2-1 provide the parts outside the CDR3, is EAEVAQSPRYKITEKSQAVAFWCDPISGHATLYWYRQILGQGPELLVQFQDESVVDDSQLPKDRFSAERLKGVDSTLKIQPAELGDSAMYLCASSLGTRHNEQFFGPGTRLTVL.